This T cell receptor beta chain derives from a study of cytomegalovirus exposure and HLA in healthy donors. Regarding the study as a whole: Owing to their indistinguishability, certain V segments, notably TRBV6-2 and TRBV6-3, were excluded. Earlier analysis looked at TCR beta V segments, and most were productive about 90% or about 30% of the time.

About this clone itself: The antigen remains unidentified. An end of the junction differs from the germline gene, which may be a read error.

The CDR3 is 13 amino acids. The germline gives CDR1 SQVTM, CDR2 ANQGSEA. In the PCR, 60 Vbeta and 13 Jbeta primers were used. Using immunoSEQ multiplex PCR, the repertoire was profiled, and TCRdb retains in-frame clones only, with some absent. The sample has about 140,000 clones; roughly three quarters are singletons. The rearrangement joins TRBV29-1 to TRBJ2-7; possible D gene TRBD2, 6 bases. Sequencing was performed on PBMCs. This receptor was taken from a man aged 30-40 years in good health and CMV-seronegative. This CDR3 reads CSVVRRADGEQCF. In DNA, the CDR3 is TGCAGCGTTGTAAGGAGGGCCGACGGCGAGCAGTGCTTC.